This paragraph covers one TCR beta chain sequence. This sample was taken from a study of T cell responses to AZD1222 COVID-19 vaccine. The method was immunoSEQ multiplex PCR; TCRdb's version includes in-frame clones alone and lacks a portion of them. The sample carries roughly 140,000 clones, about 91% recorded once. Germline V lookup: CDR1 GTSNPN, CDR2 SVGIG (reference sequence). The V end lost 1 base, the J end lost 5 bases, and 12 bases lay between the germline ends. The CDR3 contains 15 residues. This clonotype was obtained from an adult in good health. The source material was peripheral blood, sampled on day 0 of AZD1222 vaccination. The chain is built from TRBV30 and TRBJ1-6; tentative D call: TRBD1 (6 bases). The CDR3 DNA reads TGTGCCTGGAGTGGGGTGGGGGCGGATAATTCACCCCTCCACTTT. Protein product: CAWSGVGADNSPLHF.